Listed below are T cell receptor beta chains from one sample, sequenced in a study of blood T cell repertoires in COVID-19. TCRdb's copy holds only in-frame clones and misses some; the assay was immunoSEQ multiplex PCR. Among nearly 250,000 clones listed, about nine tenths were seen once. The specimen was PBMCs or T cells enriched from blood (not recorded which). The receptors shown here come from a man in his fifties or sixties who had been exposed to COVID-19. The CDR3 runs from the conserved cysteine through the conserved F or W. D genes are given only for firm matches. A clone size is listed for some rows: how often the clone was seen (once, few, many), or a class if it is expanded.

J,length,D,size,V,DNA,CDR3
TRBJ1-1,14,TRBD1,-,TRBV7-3,TGTGCCAGCAGGACAGGGTTCGGGAACACTGAAGCTTTCTTT,CASRTGFGNTEAFF
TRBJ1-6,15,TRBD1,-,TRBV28,TGTGCCAGCAGTCCCCGGACAGGGGCGTATTCACCCCTCCACTTT,CASSPRTGAYSPLHF
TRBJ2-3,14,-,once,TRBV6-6,TGTGCCAGCAGTCCGTGGGGGGGCACAGATACGCAGTATTTT,CASSPWGGTDTQYF
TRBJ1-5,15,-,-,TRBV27,TGTGCCAGCAGTTTAGTCGCCGGGATAGGCCAGCCCCAGCATTTT,CASSLVAGIGQPQHF
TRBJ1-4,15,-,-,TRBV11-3,TGTGCCAGCAGCTTAGGCGGAACGCAATCTGAAAAACTGTTTTTT,CASSLGGTQSEKLFF
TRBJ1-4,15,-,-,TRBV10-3,TGTGCCATCAGCCAGGGTGGTGCGACTAATGAAAAACTGTTTTTT,CAISQGGATNEKLFF
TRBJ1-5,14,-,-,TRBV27,TGTGCCAGCAGTCAACTAAATAGCAATCAGCCCCAGCATTTT,CASSQLNSNQPQHF
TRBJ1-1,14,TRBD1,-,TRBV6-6,TGTGCCAGCAGTTACGAGGGGGCGCCCACTGAAGCTTTCTTT,CASSYEGAPTEAFF
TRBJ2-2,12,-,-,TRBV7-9,TGTGCCAGCAGCTTATTTCAGGGATCGGTGTTTTTT,CASSLFQGSVFF
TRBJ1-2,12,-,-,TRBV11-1,TGTGCCAGCAGGGGGACACCCTATGGCTACACCTTC,CASRGTPYGYTF
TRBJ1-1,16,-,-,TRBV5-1,TGCGCCAGCAGCTTTGAAGAGGTCGGGTGGAGCACTGAAGCTTTCTTT,CASSFEEVGWSTEAFF
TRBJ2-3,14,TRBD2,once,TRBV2,TGTGCCAGCAGCCTAGCGGGAGGAACAGATACGCAGTATTTT,CASSLAGGTDTQYF
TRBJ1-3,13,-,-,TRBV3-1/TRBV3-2,TGTGCCAGCAGCTGGGGCCTCGGAAACACCATATATTTT,CASSWGLGNTIYF
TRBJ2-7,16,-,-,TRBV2,TGTGCCAGCAGTACCGAACAGGGCTATCTCGGGACCGAGCAGTACTTC,CASSTEQGYLGTEQYF
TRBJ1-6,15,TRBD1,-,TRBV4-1,TGCGCCAGCAGCCTAGGGACAGCTGTTAATTCACCCCTCCACTTT,CASSLGTAVNSPLHF
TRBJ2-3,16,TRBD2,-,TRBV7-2,TGTGCCAGCAGCTTAGCGGGAGCGGGAGGGCCAGATACGCAGTATTTT,CASSLAGAGGPDTQYF
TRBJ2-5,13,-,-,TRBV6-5,TGTGCCAGCAACCGGCAGGCTCAAGAGACCCAGTACTTC,CASNRQAQETQYF
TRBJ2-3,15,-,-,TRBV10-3,TGTGCCATCAGTGAAGTTAGGGGCCCACTGTCAACGCAGTATTTT,CAISEVRGPLSTQYF
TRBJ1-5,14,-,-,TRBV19,TGTGCCAGTAGTATTTCTGGGGGGGCTCAGCCCCAGCATTTT,CASSISGGAQPQHF
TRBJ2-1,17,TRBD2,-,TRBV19,TGTGCCAGTAGTATTTCTAGCGGGAGGACTATCCTCAATGAGCAGTTCTTC,CASSISSGRTILNEQFF
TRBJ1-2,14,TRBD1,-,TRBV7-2,TGTGCCAGCACCGATGGGGCAGGGGGCTATGGCTACACCTTC,CASTDGAGGYGYTF
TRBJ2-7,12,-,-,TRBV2,TGTGCCAGCAGTGAAAGGGGTTACGAGCAGTACTTC,CASSERGYEQYF
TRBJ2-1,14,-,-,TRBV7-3,TGTGCCAGCAGCTATAGCGGAGGGGTTAATGAGCAGTTCTTC,CASSYSGGVNEQFF
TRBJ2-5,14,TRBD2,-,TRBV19,TGTGCCAGCACCAAGTCGGGGGGAACGGAGACCCAGTACTTC,CASTKSGGTETQYF
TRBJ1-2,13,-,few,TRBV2,TGTGCCAGCAGTGAGACACTCTACTATGGCTACACCTTC,CASSETLYYGYTF
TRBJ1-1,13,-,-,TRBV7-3,TGTGCCAGCAGCTCGGACAGAGACACTGAAGCTTTCTTT,CASSSDRDTEAFF
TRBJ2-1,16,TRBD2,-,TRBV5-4,TGTGCCAGCAGCGGAAAGGGACTAGCGCGCTACAATGAGCAGTTCTTC,CASSGKGLARYNEQFF
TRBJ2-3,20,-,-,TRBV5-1,TGCGCCAGCAGCTCAGGGGACAGGGGATCTAGCGGGGGGTCCACAGATACGCAGTATTTT,CASSSGDRGSSGGSTDTQYF
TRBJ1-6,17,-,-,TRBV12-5,TGTGCTAGTGGTTTGGTATATACGAGCTCCTATAATTCACCCCTCCACTTT,CASGLVYTSSYNSPLHF
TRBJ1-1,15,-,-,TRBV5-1,TGCGCCAGCAGCTTGCGGCCAGGGGTGAACACTGAAGCTTTCTTT,CASSLRPGVNTEAFF
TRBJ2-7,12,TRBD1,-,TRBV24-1,TGTGCCACCTCACAGGGGTTGGGCGAGCAGTACTTC,CATSQGLGEQYF
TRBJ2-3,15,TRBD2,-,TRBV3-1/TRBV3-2,TGTGCCAGCAGCCGACTAGCGGGGACCACAGATACGCAGTATTTT,CASSRLAGTTDTQYF
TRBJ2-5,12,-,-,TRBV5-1,TGCGCCAGCAGCTTGGAGGGGGAGACCCAGTACTTC,CASSLEGETQYF
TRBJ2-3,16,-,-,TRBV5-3,TGTGCCAGAACCTCCTCGCGGGCTAGAAGCACAGATACGCAGTATTTT,CARTSSRARSTDTQYF
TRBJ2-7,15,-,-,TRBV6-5,TGTGCCAGCAGTTACTCTCCGGACACCCCATACGAGCAGTACTTC,CASSYSPDTPYEQYF
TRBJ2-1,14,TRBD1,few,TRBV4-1,TGCGCCAGCAGCTTCGCTCGGACAGGCAATGAGCAGTTCTTC,CASSFARTGNEQFF
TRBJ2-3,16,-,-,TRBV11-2,TGTGCCAGCAGCCCGGTGGTCGGGAGTTCGGTAGATACGCAGTATTTT,CASSPVVGSSVDTQYF
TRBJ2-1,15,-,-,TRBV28,TGTGCCAGCAGTGGTGGGGCTGGGGTTAGGCATGAGCAGTTCTTC,CASSGGAGVRHEQFF
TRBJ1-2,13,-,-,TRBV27,TGTGCCAGCAGTCTACGACAGGCAGACGGCTACACCTTC,CASSLRQADGYTF
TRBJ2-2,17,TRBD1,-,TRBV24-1,TGTGCCACCAGTGATTTTCGGTCCGGGACAGACACCGGGGAGCTGTTTTTT,CATSDFRSGTDTGELFF
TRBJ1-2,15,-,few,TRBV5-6,TGTGCCAGCAGCTTGTGGCCCGGGAACAGCTATGGCTACACCTTC,CASSLWPGNSYGYTF
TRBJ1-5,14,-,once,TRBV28,TGTGCCAGCAGTTTACCTTATAGCAATCAGCCCCAGCATTTT,CASSLPYSNQPQHF
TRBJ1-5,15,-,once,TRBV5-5,TGTGCCAGCAGCTTTAGTTTCGGTCCGAATCAGCCCCAGCATTTT,CASSFSFGPNQPQHF
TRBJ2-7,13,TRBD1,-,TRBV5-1,TGCGCCAGCAGCTTGGAATGGGACAGCGAGCAGTACTTC,CASSLEWDSEQYF
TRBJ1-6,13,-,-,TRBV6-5,TGTGCCAGCGTCGTCAGCGTCAATTCACCCCTCCACTTT,CASVVSVNSPLHF
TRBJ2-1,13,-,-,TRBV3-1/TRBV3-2,TGTGCCAGCAGCCCCGGTTCGGGGAATGAGCAGTTCTTC,CASSPGSGNEQFF
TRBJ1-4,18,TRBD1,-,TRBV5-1,TGCGCCAGCAGCCGGACCGGACAGGGAACGGGAGTAGGGGAAAAACTGTTTTTT,CASSRTGQGTGVGEKLFF
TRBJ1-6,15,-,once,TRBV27,TGTGCCAGCAGTTCCCAGGGGCCTGGGAATTCACCCCTCCACTTT,CASSSQGPGNSPLHF
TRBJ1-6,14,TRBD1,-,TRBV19,TGTGCCAGTAGGGGGACAGGGGCAAGTTCACCCCTCCACTTT,CASRGTGASSPLHF
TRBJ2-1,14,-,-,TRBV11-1,TGTGCCAGCAGCTCCCGGACAGGAGGGGATGAGCAGTTCTTC,CASSSRTGGDEQFF
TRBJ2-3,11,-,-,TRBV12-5,TGTGCTAGTGCCCTTCCAGATACGCAGTATTTT,CASALPDTQYF
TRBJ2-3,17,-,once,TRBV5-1,TGCGCCAGCAGCTTGGTCTCGCGGGGGCCCGCAGAAGATACGCAGTATTTT,CASSLVSRGPAEDTQYF
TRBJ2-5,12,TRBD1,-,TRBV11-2,TGTGCCAGTATGGGACAGCAAGAGACCCAGTACTTC,CASMGQQETQYF
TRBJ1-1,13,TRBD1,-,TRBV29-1,TGCAGCGTGGCGGACAGGGGGCTTACTGAAGCTTTCTTT,CSVADRGLTEAFF
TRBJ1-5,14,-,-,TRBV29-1,TGCAGCGTTGCCCCGCAGGGTAGCAATCAGCCCCAGCATTTT,CSVAPQGSNQPQHF
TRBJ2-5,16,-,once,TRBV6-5,TGTGCCAGCAGTTACAGCTCGGCAGGGATGGAAGAGACCCAGTACTTC,CASSYSSAGMEETQYF
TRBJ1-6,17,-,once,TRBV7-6,TGTGCCAGCAGCTTAGAGGGAGGGGCCGCCCCGTATTCCCCCCTCCACTTT,CASSLEGGAAPYSPLHF
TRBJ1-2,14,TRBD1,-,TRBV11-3,TGTGCCAGCAGCCCCGACAGGGGGATCTATGGCTACACCTTC,CASSPDRGIYGYTF
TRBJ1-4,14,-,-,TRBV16,TGTGCCAGCAGCCCCCCCGGCCGGGGGGAAAAACTGTTTTTT,CASSPPGRGEKLFF